This passage covers 21 T cell receptor beta chains from one sample sequenced in a study of OX40 agonist ivuxolimab in advanced cancers. The method was the immunoSEQ multiplex PCR assay. This immuneACCESS table, as held by TCRdb, lists in-frame sequences with V and J called but not all clones. Of the missing ones, under half trace to an unresolved V gene in checked studies; the others have no known cause. Across this sample there are 89,000 or so clones, with about 89% seen only once. Of the sample, 8.4% falls within the top ten clones. The specimen was CD4+ or CD8+ T cells sorted from blood, collected in a trial of the OX40 agonist ivuxolimab. Receptors were obtained from an adult with an advanced solid tumor such as melanoma, head and neck, liver or kidney cancer.

This sequence joins TRBV7-9 and TRBJ2-7; the D gene is possibly TRBD2 (6 bases). The germline CDR1 and CDR2 sequences are SEHNR and FQNEAQ (reference sequence). The CDR3 spans 12 residues. Trimming left V 2 bases short and J 6 bases short, with 8 bases between. The DNA of the CDR3 is TGTGCCAGCAGCTTATTCGGGAGCGAGCAGTACGTC. Its protein product is CASSLFGSEQYV.

The sample holds one count of this clone. The CDR3 DNA follows: TGCGCCAGCAGCCAAGTCGGTGAAGTTGAAGCTTTCTTT. This encodes CASSQVGEVEAFF. This rearrangement joins TRBV4-3 to TRBJ1-1; no definite D call. CDR3 size: 13 residues. The V end lost 1 base, the J end lost 7 bases, and 10 bases lay between the germline ends. CDR1 and CDR2 from the germline V gene are LGHNA and YSLEER.

The chain uses TRBV28 and TRBJ2-1; D is ambiguous. V gave up 2 bases and J gave up 2 bases, with 10 bases separating them. The CDR3 has 15 amino acids. The germline V gene encodes CDR1 MDHEN and CDR2 SYDVKM. CDR3 sequence: CASSLGLGAYNEQFF. The DNA for the CDR3 is TGTGCCAGCAGTTTAGGTCTAGGAGCCTACAATGAGCAGTTCTTC.

The chain is built from TRBV6-6 and TRBJ2-3; D may be TRBD1 or TRBD2 (6 bases each). Trimming left V 2 bases short and J 15 bases short, with 9 bases between. The V gene's germline CDR1 is MNHNY and CDR2 SVGAGI (reference sequence). This CDR3 contains 10 residues. The DNA of the CDR3 is TGTGCCAGCAGTTACGGGGGGCACTATTTT. It yields the protein CASSYGGHYF.

With respect to this clone: This sample also contains other DNA sequences that code for the same CDR3. V is TRBV6-5 and J is TRBJ2-3; D remains unclear. Germline CDR1 and CDR2: MNHEY and SVGAGI. The V end lost 0 bases, the J end lost 4 bases, and 2 bases lay between the germline ends. The CDR3 totals 12 residues. The chain's CDR3 is CASSYSPDTQYF. In nucleotides, the CDR3 is TGTGCCAGCAGTTACTCACCAGATACGCAGTATTTT.

The chain combines TRBV7-9 with TRBJ2-5; 10 nucleotides match TRBD1. V lost 5 bases and J lost 5; bases outside the gene matches: 17. This CDR3 has 18 residues. Germline V lookup: CDR1 SEHNR, CDR2 FQNEAQ (reference sequence). CDR3 coding DNA: TGTGCCAGCAGCGCGTCTTTCTGGACCGGGACAGGGGTTGAGACCCAGTACTTC. Amino acid sequence: CASSASFWTGTGVETQYF.

This chain connects TRBV14 to TRBJ1-4; tentative D call: TRBD1 (5 bases). Germline CDR1 SGHDN, CDR2 FVKESK. The CDR3 consists of 15 residues. The V end lost 4 bases, the J end lost 3 bases, and 12 bases lay between the germline ends. The CDR3, as DNA: TGTGCCAGCAGCCCATGGGGGGGTGCTAATGAAAAACTGTTTTTT. It codes for CASSPWGGANEKLFF.

The rearrangement joins TRBV4-2 to TRBJ2-3; D call uncertain. Trimming took off 4 bases at V and 1 base at J, with 15 bases between the two ends. The CDR3 loop spans 16 amino acids. CDR1 is LGHNA and CDR2 is YNFKEQ in the germline V gene. The CDR3 region is CASSPRVSGGTDTQYF. As DNA, the CDR3 is TGTGCCAGCAGCCCCCGCGTTTCTGGGGGCACAGATACGCAGTATTTT.

The chain combines TRBV6-5 with TRBJ2-2; 10 bases map to TRBD2. There are 14 residues in the CDR3. Germline V gives CDR1 MNHEY, CDR2 SVGAGI. J was trimmed by 6 bases and V by 7 bases; bases with no gene match: 5. Here the CDR3 DNA reads TGTGCCAGCACCCGAGCGGGGGGGGCCGGGGAGCTGTTTTTT. This codes for CASTRAGGAGELFF.

The rearrangement links TRBV27 to TRBJ1-2, with 12 bases lining up with TRBD1. Germline CDR1 MNHEY, CDR2 SMNVEV (reference sequence). CDR3 length: 17 residues. V gave up 1 base and J gave up 8 bases; unmatched junction bases: 11. As DNA, the CDR3 is TGTGCCAGCAGTTTATGGGGACAGGGGGCTTCTTCGGGAGGCTACACCTTC. Its translation: CASSLWGQGASSGGYTF.

J is TRBJ2-3 and V is TRBV2, with unresolved D. The CDR3 has 15 amino acids. V was cut by 3 bases and J by 6 bases, with 16 bases left in between. CDR1 SNHLY and CDR2 FYNNEI come from the germline V gene. Here the CDR3 reads CASSDRAQSWDTQYF. CDR3 nucleotide sequence: TGTGCCAGCAGTGACCGGGCCCAATCATGGGATACGCAGTATTTT. The full variable domain, completed using reference TRBV2 and TRBJ2-3, is EPEVTQTPSHQVTQMGQEVILRCVPISNHLYFYWYRQILGQKVEFLVSFYNNEISEKSEIFDDQFSVERPDGSNFTLKIRSTKLEDSAMYFCASSDRAQSWDTQYFGPGTRLTVL.

This chain connects TRBV29-1 to TRBJ2-3; the D is unclear. The CDR3 length is 10 residues. CDR1 and CDR2 from the germline V gene are SQVTM and ANQGSEA. Trimming left V 7 bases short and J 5 bases short, with 7 bases between. The CDR3 here is CSGAIDTQYF. In DNA, the CDR3 is TGCAGCGGTGCAATAGATACGCAGTATTTT.

The rearrangement joins TRBV15 to TRBJ2-2; D is perhaps TRBD1 (6 bases). Germline CDR1 is LNHNV and CDR2 is YYDKDF (reference sequence). The CDR3 consists of 17 residues. V lost 3 bases, J lost 1 base, and 15 bases lay in between. The CDR3 coding sequence is TGTGCCACCAGCAGGGGGGCTGGGGGAGTGAACACCGGGGAGCTGTTTTTT. Its protein is CATSRGAGGVNTGELFF.

The rearrangement joins TRBV19 to TRBJ2-1; TRBD2 matches 13 bases. The CDR3 covers 15 residues. Germline CDR1 and CDR2: LNHDA and SQIVND (reference sequence). The ends lost 7 bases at V and 8 bases at J; junction bases unmatched: 8. The CDR3: CASTGLAGVWHEQFF. CDR3 nucleotide sequence: TGTGCCAGTACCGGACTAGCGGGAGTTTGGCATGAGCAGTTCTTC. Full variable domain (missing parts from reference TRBV19 and TRBJ2-1): DGGITQSPKYLFRKEGQNVTLSCEQNLNHDAMYWYRQDPGQGLRLIYYSQIVNDFQKGDIAEGYSVSREKKESFPLTVTSAQKNPTAFYLCASTGLAGVWHEQFFGPGTRLTVL.

The CDR3 loop is CASSQTSGPGNTIYF. The CDR3 DNA sequence: TGTGCCAGCAGCCAAACCAGTGGCCCTGGAAACACCATATATTTT. V gene TRBV16 combines with J gene TRBJ1-3; D unclear. The CDR3 is made up of 15 amino acids. Germline-derived CDR1 and CDR2 are KGHSY and FQNENV. Trimming stripped 2 bases from V and 2 bases from J, with 10 bases between.

The chain combines TRBV4-1 with TRBJ1-2; D is possibly TRBD1 (6 bases). This CDR3 comprises 14 residues. CDR1 is MGHRA and CDR2 is YSYEKL in the germline V gene. V was cut by 2 bases and J by 8 bases, with 15 bases left in between. CDR3 region: CASSQRTENLGYTF. CDR3 sequence (DNA): TGCGCCAGCAGCCAACGGACAGAAAACCTCGGCTACACCTTC.

V gene TRBV7-8 combines with J gene TRBJ2-1; D perhaps matches TRBD2 (6 bases). Germline V lookup: CDR1 SGHVS, CDR2 FQNEAQ. This CDR3 comprises 18 residues. The V gene lost 0 bases and the J gene lost 0 bases, with 15 bases spanning the gap. CDR3 bases: TGTGCCAGCAGCTTAGCCCTCCGGGGGAGCCTCTCCTACAATGAGCAGTTCTTC. Its translation is CASSLALRGSLSYNEQFF.

V gene TRBV4-3 combines with J gene TRBJ1-3; possible D gene TRBD1, 5 bases. The V gene's germline CDR1 is LGHNA and CDR2 YSLEER. This CDR3 has 18 amino acids. Trimming took off 0 bases at V and 0 bases at J, with 15 bases between the two ends. The CDR3 nucleotides are TGCGCCAGCAGCCAAGATGCCATAGGGGAGGGCTCTGGAAACACCATATATTTT. It yields the protein CASSQDAIGEGSGNTIYF.

The V gene is TRBV4-3, the J gene TRBJ2-1; D is possibly TRBD2 (6 bases). The CDR3 is 18 residues long. Germline lookup yields CDR1 LGHNA and CDR2 YSLEER. Trimming left V 0 bases short and J 6 bases short, with 21 bases between. The CDR3 sequence: CASSQEGVGGEDGNEQFF. In DNA form, the CDR3 reads TGCGCCAGCAGCCAAGAGGGAGTGGGCGGGGAGGACGGCAATGAGCAGTTCTTC.

This clone was found once. This chain uses TRBV15 with TRBJ2-1; D may be TRBD1 (6 bases). Germline V lookup: CDR1 LNHNV, CDR2 YYDKDF (reference sequence). Trimming stripped 3 bases from V and 9 bases from J, with 18 bases between. The length of the CDR3 is 15 residues. This chain's CDR3 is CATSRPKLGASEQFF. Written as DNA, the CDR3 is TGTGCCACCAGCAGGCCCAAACTGGGGGCGAGTGAGCAGTTCTTC.

J is TRBJ1-2 and V is TRBV4-1; 8 positions match TRBD1. Unmatched junction bases numbered 1, after V lost 1 base and J lost 3 bases. This CDR3 contains 14 residues. Germline CDR1 MGHRA, CDR2 YSYEKL. CDR3 in amino acids: CASSQAGGYYGYTF. The CDR3 nucleotides read TGCGCCAGCAGCCAAGCAGGGGGCTACTATGGCTACACCTTC.